Shown below are 14 T cell receptor beta chains from a single sample sequenced in a study of identical twins. TCRdb reanalysed the 5' RACE reads using MiXCR and keeps one entry per CDR3 protein. The table includes about 290,000 distinct CDR3 sequences, less than 9.5% detected once. These data were also reused for a study on yellow fever vaccine responses in identical twins.

The sample was CD8+ T cells sorted from blood. Receptors were obtained from a woman between 18 and 29 years old in good health.

In this sample, this clonotype turned up a few times. The chain combines TRBV7-8 with TRBJ2-2, with D hard to call. This CDR3 contains 11 residues. Germline V gene lookup returns CDR1 SGHVS and CDR2 FQNEAQ. Trimming removed 7 bases at V and 5 bases at J, with 5 bases between. The CDR3 DNA is TGTGCCAGCACCGAGACCGGGGAGCTGTTTTTT. This gives the protein CASTETGELFF.

V usage is TRBV14 and J usage is TRBJ2-7; TRBD1 matches at 7 bases. Germline-derived CDR1 and CDR2 are SGHDN and FVKESK. The trim removed 3 bases at V and 2 bases at J, leaving 7 bases unmatched. The CDR3 is made up of 15 amino acids. CDR3 sequence: CASSHGQEKAYEQYF. CDR3 bases: TGTGCCAGCAGCCACGGACAGGAGAAGGCCTACGAGCAGTACTTC.

The chain couples TRBV7-6 to TRBJ1-1; 10 bases fit TRBD1. Unmatched junction bases numbered 7, after V lost 3 bases and J lost 0 bases. The CDR3 sequence is 17 residues long. In germline, CDR1 is SGHVS, CDR2 FNYEAQ. The CDR3 loop reads CASSFGQGGPLNTEAFF. The CDR3, as DNA: TGTGCCAGCAGCTTTGGACAGGGGGGCCCCTTGAACACTGAAGCTTTCTTT. Filled out from reference TRBV7-6 and TRBJ1-1, the complete variable domain reads GAGVSQSPRYKVTKRGQDVALRCDPISGHVSLYWYRQALGQGPEFLTYFNYEAQQDKSGLPNDRFSAERPEGSISTLTIQRTEQRDSAMYRCASSFGQGGPLNTEAFFGQGTRLTVV.

The V gene is TRBV18, the J gene TRBJ2-2; 7 bases are shared with TRBD1. Germline assignment: CDR1 KGHSH and CDR2 LQKENI. The V gene end was trimmed by 6 bases and the J gene end by 4 bases; junction bases not matched to a gene: 14. This CDR3 is 17 amino acids long. CDR3 in DNA: TGTGCCAGCTCGGCAGACGACAGGGCTGTGGGCACCGGGGAGCTGTTTTTT. Translation: CASSADDRAVGTGELFF.

This clonotype was seen only a few times. The chain has TRBV11-2 and TRBJ1-2; perhaps TRBD1 as D (6 bases). Germline V CDR1 and CDR2: SGHAT, FQNNGV. The CDR3 spans 11 residues. Trimming pared 5 bases from V and 14 bases from J, leaving 15 bases between. CDR3: CASSATGAETF. In DNA form, the CDR3 reads TGTGCCAGCAGCGCGACAGGAGCTGAGACCTTC.

This clonotype has more than one count but fewer than ten. J is TRBJ2-7 and V is TRBV7-9; D remains unclear. CDR3 length: 12 amino acids. The germline CDR1 and CDR2 sequences are SEHNR and FQNEAQ (reference sequence). The ends were cut back, 3 bases at V and 6 bases at J, with 9 bases in the middle. CDR3 residues: CASSFGVGEQYF. DNA for the CDR3: TGTGCCAGCAGCTTTGGGGTCGGCGAGCAGTACTTC. The entire variable domain, with the rest obtained from reference TRBV7-9 and TRBJ2-7, is as follows: DTGVSQNPRHKITKRGQNVTFRCDPISEHNRLYWYRQTLGQGPEFLTYFQNEAQLEKSRLLSDRFSAERPKGSFSTLEIQRTEQGDSAMYLCASSFGVGEQYFGPGTRLTVT.

There are many counts of this clonotype. V is TRBV7-9 and J is TRBJ2-5; 7 bases fit TRBD2. V was clipped by 3 bases and J by 1 base; unmatched bases: 5. The V gene's germline CDR1 is SEHNR and CDR2 FQNEAQ (reference sequence). The CDR3 contains 15 residues. CDR3 protein: CASSLREGIQETQYF. CDR3 bases: TGTGCCAGCAGCTTGAGGGAGGGGATCCAAGAGACCCAGTACTTC.

This clonotype was counted a few times. The V and J genes are TRBV7-8 and TRBJ1-1; D possibly corresponds to TRBD1 (5 bases). This CDR3 region has 16 residues. Germline V lookup: CDR1 SGHVS, CDR2 FQNEAQ. V lost 3 bases and J lost 8, with 22 bases in between. The CDR3 nucleotides are TGTGCCAGCAGCTTCTCTGCAGGGCCGATGTTATCGGAAGCTTTCTTT. Its translation is CASSFSAGPMLSEAFF.

In regard to this clonotype: An end of the junction differs from the germline gene, which may be a read error. This sequence joins TRBV29-1 and TRBJ2-5; 12 bases match TRBD2. The CDR3 runs to 12 residues. Looked up from germline, CDR1 is SQVTM and CDR2 is ANQGSEA. CDR3 sequence (DNA): TGCAGCGTGGTGGGACTAGCGGGTGCCCTGGACTTC. Encoded protein: CSVVGLAGALDF.

The V gene is TRBV18, the J gene TRBJ2-1; 11 bases agree with TRBD2. The CDR3 length is 15 residues. Germline CDR1 and CDR2: KGHSH and LQKENI. V dropped 0 bases and J dropped 6; count of bases not matched to a gene: 1. The CDR3 loop is CASSPPLAGGNEQFF. CDR3 coding DNA: TGTGCCAGCTCACCACCCCTAGCGGGGGGCAATGAGCAGTTCTTC.

This clonotype came up many times. V is TRBV6-2 or TRBV6-3 and J is TRBJ2-7; TRBD1 matches at 8 bases. Per the germline V gene, CDR1 is MNHEY and CDR2 is SVGEGT. The length of the CDR3 is 16 residues. The J segment lost 3 bases and the V segment lost 6 bases, leaving 13 bases of the junction unmatched. The CDR3 DNA is TGTGCCAGCAGCGACAGCCGGACAGGGCCTTACTACGAGCAGTACTTC. This translates into CASSDSRTGPYYEQYF.

J is TRBJ2-5 and V is TRBV6-2 or TRBV6-3; 9 nucleotides line up with TRBD2. The trim removed 0 bases at V and 5 bases at J, leaving 19 bases unmatched. The CDR3 extends over 20 amino acids. Germline CDR1 MNHEY, CDR2 SVGEGT. In nucleotides, the CDR3 is TGTGCCAGCAGTTACTCGGGTCAAAAAATTTGGGCGGGGGGGTATGAGACCCAGTACTTC. This encodes CASSYSGQKIWAGGYETQYF.

The rearrangement joins TRBV6-2 or TRBV6-3 to TRBJ2-7, with 10 bases identical to TRBD2. V was pared by 11 bases and J by 2 bases, with 6 bases of the junction left unmatched. Germline V gives CDR1 MNHEY, CDR2 SVGEGT. The length of the CDR3 is 13 residues. DNA of the CDR3: TGTGCCGGTAGCGGGAGGTTAACCTACGAGCAGTACTTC. Translated: CAGSGRLTYEQYF.

This clonotype was detected many times. This chain joins TRBV20-1 and TRBJ2-7; 9 nucleotides match TRBD1. Per germline, CDR1 DFQATT and CDR2 SNEGSKA (reference sequence). The V gene end was trimmed by 8 bases and the J gene end by 0 bases; junction bases not matched to a gene: 2. The CDR3 length is 12 residues. CDR3 DNA sequence: TGCAGTCTGGACAGGGGCTCCTACGAGCAGTACTTC. It yields the protein CSLDRGSYEQYF.